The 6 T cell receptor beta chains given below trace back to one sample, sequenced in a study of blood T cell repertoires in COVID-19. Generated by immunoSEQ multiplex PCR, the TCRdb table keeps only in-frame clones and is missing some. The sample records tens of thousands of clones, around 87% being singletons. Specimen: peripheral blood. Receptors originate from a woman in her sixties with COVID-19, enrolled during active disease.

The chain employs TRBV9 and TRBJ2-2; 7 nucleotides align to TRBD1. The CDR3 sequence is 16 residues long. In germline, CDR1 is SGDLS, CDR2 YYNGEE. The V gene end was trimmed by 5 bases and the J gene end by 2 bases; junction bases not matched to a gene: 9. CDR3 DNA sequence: TGTGCCAGCAGTGAAAAGAACAGGGGAAACACCGGGGAGCTGTTTTTT. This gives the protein CASSEKNRGNTGELFF.

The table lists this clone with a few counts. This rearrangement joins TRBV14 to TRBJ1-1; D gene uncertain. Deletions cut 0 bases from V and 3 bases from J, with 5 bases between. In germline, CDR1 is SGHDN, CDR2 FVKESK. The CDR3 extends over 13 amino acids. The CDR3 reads CASSQDLDTEAFF. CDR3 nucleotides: TGTGCCAGCAGCCAAGATCTAGACACTGAAGCTTTCTTT.

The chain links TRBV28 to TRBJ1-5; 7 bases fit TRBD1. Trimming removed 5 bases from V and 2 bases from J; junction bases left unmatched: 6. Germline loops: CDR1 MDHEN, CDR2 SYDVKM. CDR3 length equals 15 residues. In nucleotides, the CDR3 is TGTGCCAGCAGTCCGACCGGGACAGGCAATCAGCCCCAGCATTTT. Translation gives CASSPTGTGNQPQHF.

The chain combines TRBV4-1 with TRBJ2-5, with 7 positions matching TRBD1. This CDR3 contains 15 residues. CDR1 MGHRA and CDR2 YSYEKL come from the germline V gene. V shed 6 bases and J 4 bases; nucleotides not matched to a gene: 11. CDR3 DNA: TGCGCCAGCAGGGGTCAAGGGGGCGGCGGAGAGACCCAGTACTTC. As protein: CASRGQGGGGETQYF.

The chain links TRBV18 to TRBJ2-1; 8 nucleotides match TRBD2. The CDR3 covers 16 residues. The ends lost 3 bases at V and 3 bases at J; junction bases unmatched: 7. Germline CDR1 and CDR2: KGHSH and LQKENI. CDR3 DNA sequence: TGTGCCAGCTCACCTGGAGTTACTAGCGGCTACAATGAGCAGTTCTTC. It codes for CASSPGVTSGYNEQFF.

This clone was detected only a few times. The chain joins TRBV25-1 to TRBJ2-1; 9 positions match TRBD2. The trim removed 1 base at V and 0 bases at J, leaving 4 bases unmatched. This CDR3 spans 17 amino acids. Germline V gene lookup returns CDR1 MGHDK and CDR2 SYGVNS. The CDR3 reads CASSEWGSGSSYNEQFF. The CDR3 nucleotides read TGTGCCAGCAGTGAATGGGGTAGCGGGAGCTCCTACAATGAGCAGTTCTTC.